Below, 22 T cell receptor beta chains from the same sample are listed, as sequenced in a study of blood T cell repertoires in COVID-19. Sequencing was performed with immunoSEQ multiplex PCR; in TCRdb, only in-frame clones are kept and a portion is missing. In the table there are 300,000 to 400,000 clones, 89% of which are singletons. The sequenced sample consisted of PBMCs or T cells enriched from blood (not recorded which). The source is a man aged 60 to 69 who had recovered from COVID-19.

The chain employs TRBV4-3 and TRBJ2-6, with TRBD1 as a possible D gene (6 bases). V lost 3 bases and J 0 bases, leaving 18 bases between the germline ends. This CDR3 contains 19 residues. The germline V gene encodes CDR1 LGHNA and CDR2 YSLEER. This chain's CDR3 is CASSQVTGHLLSGANVLTF. The CDR3, as DNA: TGCGCCAGCAGCCAGGTTACGGGACACCTACTCTCTGGGGCCAACGTCCTGACTTTC.

CDR3 nucleotides: TGTGCCAGCTCACCACCCAGTCGGGGGGACACTGAAGCTTTCTTT. Residues: CASSPPSRGDTEAFF. V is TRBV18 and J is TRBJ1-1; TRBD1 is a possible D gene (5 bases). V was cut by 0 bases and J by 3 bases, with 11 bases left in between. The length of the CDR3 is 15 residues. CDR1 is KGHSH, CDR2 LQKENI, per germline.

This chain joins TRBV7-2 and TRBJ2-7; 11 nucleotides match TRBD2. Germline loops: CDR1 SGHTA, CDR2 FQGNSA. Germline trimming cut 2 bases from V and 2 bases from J; bases unmatched to any gene: 8. CDR3 size: 17 residues. CDR3 protein: CASSLLAGGGRPYEQYF. The CDR3 DNA sequence: TGTGCCAGCAGCTTACTAGCGGGGGGCGGGAGGCCCTACGAGCAGTACTTC.

V and J are TRBV13 and TRBJ1-1, with 7 bases lining up with TRBD1. The junction had 13 bases not matched to a gene; V was cut back by 6 bases and J by 3 bases. Per the germline V gene, CDR1 is PRHDT and CDR2 is FYEKMQ (reference sequence). The CDR3 has 16 residues. The CDR3 nucleotides are TGTGCCAGCAGACAGGGGCAGGGCGGGGTATACACTGAAGCTTTCTTT. Its protein is CASRQGQGGVYTEAFF.

The chain is built from TRBV27 and TRBJ2-7, with 9 bases fitting TRBD1. CDR3 size: 15 residues. CDR1 and CDR2 from the germline V gene are MNHEY and SMNVEV (reference sequence). The V segment lost 5 bases and the J segment 2 bases; nucleotides outside the gene matches: 7. Here the CDR3 reads CASSRDRADPYEQYF. CDR3 DNA sequence: TGTGCCAGCAGTCGGGACAGGGCAGACCCCTACGAGCAGTACTTC.

This clone was seen only a few times. This chain uses TRBV7-9 with TRBJ2-7, with 7 bases aligning to TRBD1. There are 13 residues in the CDR3. Germline V gene data show CDR1 as SEHNR and CDR2 as FQNEAQ (reference sequence). V lost 5 bases, J lost 3 bases, and 4 bases stayed unmatched. The CDR3 sequence: CASSPTGIYEQYF. DNA for the CDR3: TGTGCCAGCAGCCCGACAGGGATCTACGAGCAGTACTTC.

The chain joins TRBV2 to TRBJ2-2, with 7 bases that match TRBD1. Unmatched junction bases numbered 4, after V lost 3 bases and J lost 0 bases. The CDR3 length is 16 residues. The germline gives CDR1 SNHLY, CDR2 FYNNEI. The CDR3: CASSEVGTANTGELFF. The CDR3 coding sequence is TGTGCCAGCAGTGAGGTAGGGACAGCGAACACCGGGGAGCTGTTTTTT.

The chain joins TRBV6-5 to TRBJ2-7; 7 bases agree with TRBD2. The germline V gene encodes CDR1 MNHEY and CDR2 SVGAGI. The V and J ends lost 4 bases and 3 bases, in that order; junction bases with no gene match: 9. The CDR3 length is 15 residues. CDR3 in amino acids: CASSFREVAGYEQYF. CDR3 nucleotide sequence: TGTGCCAGCAGTTTCAGGGAAGTAGCGGGCTACGAGCAGTACTTC.

This rearrangement joins TRBV5-1 to TRBJ2-1; unclear D gene. V lost 4 bases to trimming and J lost 0 bases, with 14 bases between them. Germline V gives CDR1 SGHRS, CDR2 YFSETQ. The CDR3 is made up of 16 amino acids. The CDR3 spells CASSGWSSSSYNEQFF. Here the CDR3 DNA reads TGCGCCAGCAGCGGGTGGTCTAGTAGCTCCTACAATGAGCAGTTCTTC.

V and J are TRBV9 and TRBJ1-5; D is perhaps TRBD1 (6 bases). Germline V gene data show CDR1 as SGDLS and CDR2 as YYNGEE. V lost 4 bases, J lost 11 bases, and 22 bases lay in between. The CDR3 spans 15 residues. The CDR3 is CASSPEGGGYQSQHF. The CDR3 DNA is TGTGCCAGCAGCCCCGAGGGAGGGGGGTATCAATCCCAGCATTTT.

The V gene is TRBV7-9, the J gene TRBJ2-2; D may be TRBD1 (6 bases). Between the trimmed V and J ends, which lost 5 bases and 3 bases, there was a span of 19 bases. The germline CDR1 and CDR2 sequences are SEHNR and FQNEAQ (reference sequence). The CDR3 loop spans 17 amino acids. CDR3 bases: TGTGCCAGCAGCACGGGACACGCCCTTCGGGACACCGGGGAGCTGTTTTTT. It yields the protein CASSTGHALRDTGELFF.

In regard to this clone: Other DNA sequences of this sample code for an identical CDR3. This chain uses TRBV5-4 with TRBJ1-1; D is unclear. Trimming left V 0 bases short and J 2 bases short, with 5 bases between. There are 13 residues in the CDR3. The germline gives CDR1 SGHNT, CDR2 YYREEE (reference sequence). The CDR3 DNA reads TGTGCCAGCAGCTTGGGTCTAAACACTGAAGCTTTCTTT. Residues: CASSLGLNTEAFF.

The V and J genes are TRBV4-1 and TRBJ2-1; the match to TRBD1 covers 7 bases. This CDR3 is 16 amino acids long. CDR1 and CDR2 (germline): MGHRA, YSYEKL. Trimming took 4 bases from V and 0 from J; bases not matched to a gene: 6. Here the CDR3 DNA reads TGCGCCAGCAGCCCCAGGGGGTTTAGCTCCTACAATGAGCAGTTCTTC. It yields the protein CASSPRGFSSYNEQFF.

The chain uses TRBV2 and TRBJ2-7; 12 positions agree with TRBD1. The CDR3 is 21 amino acids. Germline trimming cut 3 bases from V and 2 bases from J; bases unmatched to any gene: 20. Germline V gives CDR1 SNHLY, CDR2 FYNNEI. DNA of the CDR3: TGTGCCAGCAGTGAGGTTTTTGTCTGGGGACAGGGGGCTCGGAGAACCTACGAGCAGTACTTC. It encodes CASSEVFVWGQGARRTYEQYF.

The rearrangement uses TRBV5-1 and TRBJ2-3, with a weak D call TRBD1 (5 bases). This CDR3 region has 14 residues. The germline gives CDR1 SGHRS, CDR2 YFSETQ. V was cut by 0 bases and J by 5 bases, with 10 bases left in between. As DNA, the CDR3 is TGCGCCAGCAGCTTGGAACAGGAGAGAGATACGCAGTATTTT. As protein: CASSLEQERDTQYF. Drawing the rest from reference TRBV5-1 and TRBJ2-3, the complete variable domain is KAGVTQTPRYLIKTRGQQVTLSCSPISGHRSVSWYQQTPGQGLQFLFEYFSETQRNKGNFPGRFSGRQFSNSRSEMNVSTLELGDSALYLCASSLEQERDTQYFGPGTRLTVL.

The chain recombines TRBV6-5 with TRBJ1-2; D is perhaps TRBD1 (6 bases). This CDR3 spans 15 amino acids. Trimming took off 4 bases at V and 3 bases at J, with 15 bases between the two ends. Germline assignment: CDR1 MNHEY and CDR2 SVGAGI. CDR3 sequence (DNA): TGTGCCAGCAGTTCAGGCGGGGGGCGCGACTATGGCTACACCTTC. The encoded protein is CASSSGGGRDYGYTF.

This clone was counted a single time. The chain uses TRBV28 and TRBJ2-7; 9 bases fit TRBD1. J lost 5 bases, V lost 4 bases, and 3 bases had no gene match. Germline CDR1 reads MDHEN; CDR2 reads SYDVKM. CDR3 length: 13 amino acids. Here the CDR3 reads CASSSGQGDEQYF. Written as DNA, the CDR3 is TGTGCCAGCAGTTCGGGACAGGGCGACGAGCAGTACTTC. The whole variable domain, remainder taken from reference TRBV28 and TRBJ2-7, is DVKVTQSSRYLVKRTGEKVFLECVQDMDHENMFWYRQDPGLGLRLIYFSYDVKMKEKGDIPEGYSVSREKKERFSLILESASTNQTSMYLCASSSGQGDEQYFGPGTRLTVT.

V usage is TRBV24-1 and J usage is TRBJ2-1; 8 nucleotides match TRBD2. The CDR3 has 16 residues. Germline values: CDR1 KGHDR, CDR2 SFDVKD. Trimming removed 4 bases from V and 1 base from J; junction bases left unmatched: 5. The CDR3 reads CATSESLAASYNEQFF. CDR3 DNA sequence: TGTGCCACCAGTGAATCACTAGCGGCTTCCTACAATGAGCAGTTCTTC.

V and J are TRBV5-1 and TRBJ2-1, with 10 positions matching TRBD1. Trimming at V came to 2 bases and at J to 9 bases, leaving 11 bases not matched to a gene. The CDR3 consists of 16 residues. Germline loops: CDR1 SGHRS, CDR2 YFSETQ. The CDR3 DNA is TGCGCCAGCAGCTTAGGGGGACAGGGGTCTCTCTTTGAGCAGTTCTTC. Protein sequence: CASSLGGQGSLFEQFF.

V is TRBV7-3 and J is TRBJ2-5; 7 nucleotides align to TRBD1. Germline values: CDR1 SGHTA, CDR2 FQGTGA. The CDR3 has 15 amino acids. V was pared by 5 bases and J by 3 bases, with 9 bases of the junction left unmatched. CDR3 in amino acids: CASSRTTGFEETQYF. CDR3 nucleotides: TGTGCCAGCAGCCGAACGACAGGGTTCGAAGAGACCCAGTACTTC.

This chain connects TRBV5-1 to TRBJ2-1; 7 bases match TRBD2. The CDR3 is 16 residues long. CDR1 is SGHRS, CDR2 YFSETQ, per germline. The V gene end was trimmed by 0 bases and the J gene end by 2 bases; junction bases not matched to a gene: 5. In nucleotides, the CDR3 is TGCGCCAGCAGCTTGGAGGCGGGAGTAACCTACAATGAGCAGTTCTTC. This sequence encodes CASSLEAGVTYNEQFF.

The genes are TRBV19 and TRBJ2-1; 10 positions match TRBD2. Unmatched junction bases numbered 7, after V lost 4 bases and J lost 1 base. Per germline, CDR1 LNHDA and CDR2 SQIVND (reference sequence). The CDR3 consists of 17 residues. The CDR3 DNA reads TGTGCCAGTAGTAACCAGCAGCGGGGGGGATCCTACAATGAGCAGTTCTTC. It is translated as CASSNQQRGGSYNEQFF.